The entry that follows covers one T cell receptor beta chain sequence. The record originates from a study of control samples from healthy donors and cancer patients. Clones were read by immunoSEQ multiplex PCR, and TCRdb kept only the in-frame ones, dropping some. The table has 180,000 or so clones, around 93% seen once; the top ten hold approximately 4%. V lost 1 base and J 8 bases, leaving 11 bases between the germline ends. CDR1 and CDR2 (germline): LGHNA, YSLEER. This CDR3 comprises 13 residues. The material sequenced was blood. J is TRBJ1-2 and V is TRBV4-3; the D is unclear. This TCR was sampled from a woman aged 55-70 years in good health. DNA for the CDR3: TGCGCCAGCAGCCAAGGGGAATCCAACGGCTACACCTTC. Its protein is CASSQGESNGYTF.